The source of this T cell receptor beta chain is a study of breast tumors, draining lymph nodes, adjacent tissues. Regarding the study as a whole: Tumor T cell lymph node origin was a supported hypothesis, not proven.

This clonotype is termed medium-sized. Its specificity is not known. V gave up 6 bases and J gave up 3 bases, with 5 bases separating them. The CDR3 loop spans 11 amino acids. TCRdb re-derived calls from the multiplex PCR reads in MiXCR, one entry per CDR3 protein. The sample has about 8,300 distinct CDR3 sequences, around 70% seen once. The specimen sequenced was tumor-adjacent breast tissue. The chain is built from TRBV12-3 or TRBV12-4 and TRBJ1-2; no firm D call. The sequence was collected from a female donor with breast cancer. Some clones in this sample may be carry-over from other donors' samples. The chain's CDR3 is CASRLYYGYTF. CDR3 sequence (DNA): TGTGCCAGCAGACTATACTATGGCTACACCTTC.